Following are 32 T cell receptor beta chains from one sample sequenced in a study of blood T cell repertoires in COVID-19. Using immunoSEQ multiplex PCR, the repertoire was profiled, and TCRdb retains in-frame clones only, with some absent. The data contain roughly 50,000 clones, 75% to 90% of them singletons. The sample was peripheral blood. The source is a man aged 60 to 69 with acute or convalescent COVID-19.

A few counts support this clone. This chain links TRBV27 with TRBJ1-1, with D possibly TRBD1 on 5 matching bases. V lost 1 base to trimming and J lost 1 base, with 16 bases between them. The CDR3 runs to 17 residues. The germline V gene encodes CDR1 MNHEY and CDR2 SMNVEV (reference sequence). The CDR3 region is CASSLYPPTGGNTEAFF. For the CDR3, the DNA is TGTGCCAGCAGTTTATATCCCCCTACGGGGGGGAACACTGAAGCTTTCTTT.

This chain connects TRBV2 to TRBJ2-2; 8 bases are a match to TRBD1. This CDR3 is built from 12 residues. Germline CDR1 is SNHLY and CDR2 is FYNNEI. Unmatched junction bases numbered 3, after V lost 5 bases and J lost 10 bases. The CDR3 DNA reads TGTGCCAGCAGTTCGACAGGGGTGGAGCTGTTTTTT. Amino acid sequence: CASSSTGVELFF.

This clone was recorded once. Germline is not matched at one junction end, which may reflect a read error. The rearrangement links TRBV5-6 to TRBJ1-2, with a weak D call TRBD1 (5 bases). CDR1 and CDR2 from the germline V gene are SGHDT and YYEEEE. CDR3 size: 14 residues. This CDR3 reads CASSLAAGQGRSSF. The CDR3 nucleotides read TGTGCCAGCAGCTTGGCCGCGGGGCAGGGTCGTTCCTCCTTC.

The chain recombines TRBV28 with TRBJ1-5; 8 positions agree with TRBD1. The CDR3 runs to 16 residues. The V gene end was trimmed by 7 bases and the J gene end by 4 bases; junction bases not matched to a gene: 12. Germline lookup yields CDR1 MDHEN and CDR2 SYDVKM. The DNA for the CDR3 is TGTGCCAGCATCTCTTCTAGGACAGGGTGGAATCAGCCCCAGCATTTT. Translating it yields CASISSRTGWNQPQHF.

V and J are TRBV28 and TRBJ1-4; TRBD1 aligns across 8 bases. CDR3 length equals 14 residues. Germline CDR1 and CDR2: MDHEN and SYDVKM. The V segment lost 5 bases and the J segment 5 bases; nucleotides outside the gene matches: 4. The CDR3 reads CASSRAGGNEKLFF. CDR3 nucleotides: TGTGCCAGCAGTAGGGCAGGGGGCAATGAAAAACTGTTTTTT.

The sample holds a few counts of this clone. The chain couples TRBV27 to TRBJ2-7; D remains unclear. V lost 7 bases and J 2 bases, leaving 9 bases between the germline ends. The CDR3 runs to 12 residues. Germline V gene sequence: CDR1 MNHEY, CDR2 SMNVEV (reference sequence). The CDR3 nucleotides read TGTGCCAGCACCGATTCGGCCTACGAGCAGTACTTC. Its protein is CASTDSAYEQYF.

The gene calls are TRBV5-1 and TRBJ1-4; 9 bases agree with TRBD1. V lost 4 bases and J lost 3; bases outside the gene matches: 13. The CDR3 spans 18 residues. CDR1 is SGHRS and CDR2 is YFSETQ in the germline V gene. The CDR3 DNA reads TGCGCCAGCAGCCCCCACTGGGACAGGGTCTTTTCTAATGAAAAACTGTTTTTT. It codes for CASSPHWDRVFSNEKLFF.

This clone came up a few times. The sample holds other DNA sequences that translate to the same CDR3. The chain employs TRBV6-1 and TRBJ1-5; no firm D call. V was pared by 0 bases and J by 2 bases, with 5 bases between. Germline V gene sequence: CDR1 MNHNS, CDR2 SASEGT. This CDR3 spans 14 amino acids. The DNA for the CDR3 is TGTGCCAGCAGTGAAGCCGGGGGCAATCAGCCCCAGCATTTT. Its protein product is CASSEAGGNQPQHF.

The chain combines TRBV28 with TRBJ1-5; 8 nucleotides line up with TRBD1. V shed 4 bases, J shed 0 bases, and the junction held 14 bases outside the gene matches. Germline CDR1 reads MDHEN; CDR2 reads SYDVKM. The CDR3 has 19 amino acids. CDR3 residues: CASSSGTGGVGGSNQPQHF. The CDR3, as DNA: TGTGCCAGCAGTTCCGGGACAGGAGGGGTGGGAGGTAGCAATCAGCCCCAGCATTTT.

V usage is TRBV10-1 and J usage is TRBJ2-3; D is perhaps TRBD2 (6 bases). This CDR3 region has 18 residues. The V gene lost 3 bases and the J gene lost 0 bases, with 19 bases spanning the gap. From germline, CDR1 is WNHNN and CDR2 SYGVQD (reference sequence). The CDR3 reads CASSDWGGTSSSTDTQYF. The CDR3 coding sequence is TGCGCCAGCAGTGATTGGGGAGGAACCTCTTCAAGCACAGATACGCAGTATTTT.

V and J are TRBV27 and TRBJ1-1, with D uncertain. The CDR3 sequence is 13 residues long. V lost 2 bases to trimming and J lost 1 base, with 5 bases between them. Per germline, CDR1 MNHEY and CDR2 SMNVEV (reference sequence). The CDR3 coding sequence is TGTGCCAGCAGTTTAGCACAGAACACTGAAGCTTTCTTT. Protein product: CASSLAQNTEAFF.

The chain carries TRBV27 and TRBJ2-5; 10 bases are shared with TRBD2. This CDR3 has 13 residues. The V and J ends lost 7 bases and 4 bases, in that order; junction bases with no gene match: 3. Germline values: CDR1 MNHEY, CDR2 SMNVEV (reference sequence). This chain's CDR3 is CASTASGRETQYF. The CDR3 nucleotides read TGTGCCAGCACCGCTAGCGGGAGAGAGACCCAGTACTTC.

The chain uses TRBV11-2 and TRBJ2-1, with 8 bases matching TRBD1. This CDR3 has 12 amino acids. The germline V gene has CDR1 SGHAT and CDR2 FQNNGV. The trim removed 2 bases at V and 13 bases at J, leaving 4 bases unmatched. The CDR3 spells CASSLWGTGQFF. The CDR3, as DNA: TGTGCCAGCAGCTTATGGGGGACAGGTCAGTTCTTC.

The chain is built from TRBV2 and TRBJ1-3; TRBD1 is a possible D gene (6 bases). The V gene's germline CDR1 is SNHLY and CDR2 FYNNEI. V gave up 6 bases and J gave up 4 bases, with 13 bases separating them. This CDR3 comprises 14 residues. The CDR3 reads CASSEGVPGNTIYF. For the CDR3, the DNA is TGTGCCAGCAGCGAGGGGGTCCCGGGAAACACCATATATTTT.

The rearrangement uses TRBV11-2 and TRBJ1-1, with 9 bases aligning to TRBD1. The CDR3 is 15 amino acids. The germline CDR1 and CDR2 sequences are SGHAT and FQNNGV. V dropped 1 base and J dropped 5; count of bases not matched to a gene: 5. CDR3 region: CASSLVGTGLTEAFF. In DNA form, the CDR3 reads TGTGCCAGCAGCTTAGTAGGGACAGGGTTAACTGAAGCTTTCTTT.

This clone was counted a few times. V and J are TRBV7-9 and TRBJ2-7; possibly TRBD2 for D (6 bases). V lost 5 bases to trimming and J lost 3 bases, with 14 bases between them. Per the germline V gene, CDR1 is SEHNR and CDR2 is FQNEAQ (reference sequence). CDR3 length equals 14 residues. CDR3 nucleotide sequence: TGTGCCAGCAGCCCCCCGGGCGGGATCTACGAGCAGTACTTC. This translates into CASSPPGGIYEQYF.

This rearrangement joins TRBV5-1 to TRBJ2-1; 12 bases are shared with TRBD2. Germline V gives CDR1 SGHRS, CDR2 YFSETQ. CDR3 length equals 16 residues. Losses at the gene ends were 1 base for V and 7 bases for J; bases not matched to a gene: 6. The CDR3 DNA is TGCGCCAGCAGCTTGACGCTAGCGGGAGGGCCTAATGAGCAGTTCTTC. The encoded protein is CASSLTLAGGPNEQFF.

The genes are TRBV28 and TRBJ1-4, with 7 bases identical to TRBD1. This CDR3 contains 15 residues. The V gene's germline CDR1 is MDHEN and CDR2 SYDVKM. Trimming removed 4 bases from V and 10 bases from J; junction bases left unmatched: 12. The DNA for the CDR3 is TGTGCCAGCAGTTCAGCCGACAGGGTCTTAGGAAAACTGTTTTTT. Protein sequence: CASSSADRVLGKLFF.

The V call is TRBV28, the J call TRBJ2-3, with D possibly TRBD1 on 5 matching bases. The CDR3 has 14 residues. Trimming cost V 4 bases and J 2 bases, with 10 bases left between them. CDR1 is MDHEN, CDR2 SYDVKM, per germline. As DNA, the CDR3 is TGTGCCAGCAGTTCAAGGGGCCTCACAGATACGCAGTATTTT. This codes for CASSSRGLTDTQYF.

V and J are TRBV11-2 and TRBJ2-7; TRBD2 aligns across 7 bases. V lost 4 bases to trimming and J lost 4 bases; unmatched junction nucleotides: 10. The germline V gene encodes CDR1 SGHAT and CDR2 FQNNGV. The CDR3 is 15 amino acids. The CDR3 here is CASSWMASGSYEQYF. The DNA for the CDR3 is TGTGCCAGCAGCTGGATGGCTAGCGGATCATACGAGCAGTACTTC.

The rearrangement links TRBV19 to TRBJ1-1, with TRBD1 as a possible D gene (5 bases). The CDR3 covers 13 residues. The ends were cut back, 10 bases at V and 3 bases at J, with 15 bases in the middle. Germline values: CDR1 LNHDA, CDR2 SQIVND (reference sequence). CDR3 region: CATQTVGDTEAFF. CDR3 nucleotides: TGTGCCACCCAGACAGTAGGGGACACTGAAGCTTTCTTT.

This chain uses TRBV28 with TRBJ2-7; TRBD1 agrees at 9 bases. Germline V gene data show CDR1 as MDHEN and CDR2 as SYDVKM. The CDR3 sequence is 15 residues long. V shed 3 bases, J shed 3 bases, and the junction held 6 bases outside the gene matches. CDR3 region: CASSLAGQGSYEQYF. CDR3 sequence (DNA): TGTGCCAGCAGTTTGGCGGGACAGGGCAGCTACGAGCAGTACTTC.

V is TRBV11-1 and J is TRBJ2-5; 8 positions match TRBD2. The CDR3 is 16 amino acids. Germline lookup yields CDR1 SGHAT and CDR2 FQDESV (reference sequence). J gave up 3 bases and V 1 base, and 7 bases lay outside the gene matches. CDR3 protein: CASSLDPTGGEETQYF. DNA for the CDR3: TGTGCCAGCAGCTTAGACCCCACCGGGGGGGAAGAGACCCAGTACTTC. Full variable domain (missing parts from reference TRBV11-1 and TRBJ2-5): EAEVAQSPRYKITEKSQAVAFWCDPISGHATLYWYRQILGQGPELLVQFQDESVVDDSQLPKDRFSAERLKGVDSTLKIQPAELGDSAMYLCASSLDPTGGEETQYFGPGTRLLVL.

The J gene is TRBJ2-7, the V gene TRBV6-2 or TRBV6-3; 7 nucleotides match TRBD1. CDR3 length: 15 residues. The germline V gene encodes CDR1 MNHEY and CDR2 SVGEGT. The trim removed 0 bases at V and 3 bases at J, leaving 5 bases unmatched. This CDR3 reads CASSYSGRGNYEQYF. The DNA for the CDR3 is TGTGCCAGCAGTTACTCCGGCAGGGGGAACTACGAGCAGTACTTC.

This chain links TRBV5-1 with TRBJ1-1; D is perhaps TRBD1 (5 bases). The CDR3 contains 15 residues. The germline gives CDR1 SGHRS, CDR2 YFSETQ. The germline V and J ends were trimmed by 0 bases and 3 bases, with 12 bases remaining between them. The CDR3 sequence: CASSLAAGGDTEAFF. CDR3 coding DNA: TGCGCCAGCAGCTTGGCGGCGGGGGGGGACACTGAAGCTTTCTTT.

V is TRBV19 and J is TRBJ1-2; 8 positions agree with TRBD1. V was pared by 1 base and J by 6 bases, with 13 bases of the junction left unmatched. Germline CDR1 is LNHDA and CDR2 is SQIVND (reference sequence). This CDR3 contains 17 residues. The CDR3 DNA sequence: TGTGCCAGTAGTATAGTCGCGGCAACGGACAGGGTAGATGGCTACACCTTC. Its translation: CASSIVAATDRVDGYTF.

The rearrangement joins TRBV7-9 to TRBJ2-7, with D tentatively TRBD2 (5 bases). This CDR3 is 13 amino acids long. V was clipped by 4 bases and J by 6 bases, with 13 bases between them. CDR1 and CDR2 (germline): SEHNR, FQNEAQ (reference sequence). The CDR3 sequence: CASSSPLVREQYF. The CDR3 nucleotides are TGTGCCAGCAGCTCCCCACTAGTCCGCGAGCAGTACTTC.

The chain uses TRBV6-4 and TRBJ2-3; D might be TRBD1 (6 bases). This CDR3 has 13 residues. Between the trimmed V and J ends, which lost 4 bases and 6 bases, there was a span of 11 bases. From germline, CDR1 is MRHNA and CDR2 SNTAGT. Here the CDR3 DNA reads TGTGCCAGCAGTGCAGGGGCGGGTGATACGCAGTATTTT. Its protein is CASSAGAGDTQYF.

This clone was seen only once. Mismatch with germline at one junction end may stem from a read error. The V call is TRBV5-1, the J call TRBJ2-3; TRBD1 matches 10 bases. Germline V gives CDR1 SGHRS, CDR2 YFSETQ. This CDR3 spans 14 amino acids. CDR3 sequence: CASSLTDRGSMWDF. The CDR3 DNA sequence: TGCGCCAGCAGCTTGACGGACAGGGGGTCGATGTGGGATTTT.

This sequence joins TRBV6-5 and TRBJ2-3; 9 nucleotides align to TRBD2. The CDR3 contains 15 residues. Per germline, CDR1 MNHEY and CDR2 SVGAGI. With V trimmed by 6 bases and J by 6 bases, 10 bases remained unmatched. This CDR3 reads CASSRRREGPDTQYF. The CDR3 DNA sequence: TGTGCCAGCAGCCGGCGGCGGGAGGGCCCCGATACGCAGTATTTT.

The J gene is TRBJ1-1, the V gene TRBV7-6, with unresolved D. V was cut by 1 base and J by 1 base, with 4 bases left in between. The CDR3 is 13 amino acids. Germline assignment: CDR1 SGHVS and CDR2 FNYEAQ. CDR3 region: CASSLGRNTEAFF. CDR3 DNA: TGTGCCAGCAGCTTAGGGAGGAACACTGAAGCTTTCTTT.

This chain links TRBV4-2 with TRBJ1-4; 7 bases fit TRBD1. V gave up 4 bases and J gave up 0 bases; unmatched junction bases: 5. CDR3 length: 16 residues. Germline-derived CDR1 and CDR2 are LGHNA and YNFKEQ. CDR3 region: CASSRDRFSTNEKLFF. The CDR3 DNA is TGTGCCAGCAGCCGGGACAGATTTTCAACTAATGAAAAACTGTTTTTT.